These 23 T cell receptor beta chains came from one sample sequenced in a study of blood T cell repertoires in COVID-19 (dated by TCRdb to the early 2020s). The protocol used for the library was the immunoSEQ multiplex PCR assay. In its TCRdb copy, this immuneACCESS table keeps in-frame sequences only and misses some clones. Where compared with another copy, unresolved V genes explain less than half of these, and the others have no known cause. This sample has 180,000 or so clones in its table, and roughly 89% of those were observed once. The top ten constitute about 4% of the sample. The sample comprised peripheral blood. These receptors all stem from a man younger than 35 with active or convalescent COVID-19.

In this sample, this clone turned up a few times. The chain has TRBV6-4 and TRBJ2-2, with D possibly matching TRBD2 (5 bases). From germline, CDR1 is MRHNA and CDR2 SNTAGT. This CDR3 spans 15 amino acids. Trimming stripped 0 bases from V and 4 bases from J, with 9 bases between. CDR3 nucleotide sequence: TGTGCCAGCAGTGACTCTAGGGAGAGCACCGGGGAGCTGTTTTTT. This gives the protein CASSDSRESTGELFF.

The genes are TRBV4-1 and TRBJ2-1; D ambiguous. Trimming removed 1 base at V and 4 bases at J, with 14 bases between. CDR1 and CDR2 (germline): MGHRA, YSYEKL. The CDR3 contains 16 residues. The CDR3 nucleotides read TGCGCCAGCAGCCAAGTTAATGGCGGTCTATACAATGAGCAGTTCTTC. Translation: CASSQVNGGLYNEQFF.

V usage is TRBV5-1 and J usage is TRBJ2-3, with D perhaps TRBD1 (6 bases). Deletions cut 4 bases from V and 0 bases from J, with 9 bases between. The CDR3 length is 14 residues. CDR1 and CDR2 (germline): SGHRS, YFSETQ. CDR3 in DNA: TGCGCCAGCAGCGTAACAGGGAGCACAGATACGCAGTATTTT. This gives the protein CASSVTGSTDTQYF.

CDR3 region: CASSPIDRLSNQPQHF. The CDR3 DNA is TGTGCCAGCAGTCCAATCGACAGGCTAAGCAATCAGCCCCAGCATTTT. The chain joins TRBV27 to TRBJ1-5, with a weak D call TRBD1 (6 bases). In germline, CDR1 is MNHEY, CDR2 SMNVEV (reference sequence). This CDR3 is built from 16 residues. Trimming took 5 bases from V and 1 from J, leaving 15 bases between them.

V usage is TRBV5-4 and J usage is TRBJ2-2; TRBD2 is a possible D gene (5 bases). CDR1 and CDR2 (germline): SGHNT, YYREEE (reference sequence). CDR3 size: 14 residues. Deletions cut 7 bases from V and 2 bases from J, with 12 bases between. As DNA, the CDR3 is TGTGCCAGCTCGCCGGGATCCAACACCGGGGAGCTGTTTTTT. Translating it yields CASSPGSNTGELFF.

The chain carries TRBV6-1 and TRBJ1-4; 7 bases map to TRBD1. V was clipped by 3 bases and J by 7 bases; unmatched bases: 8. CDR3 size: 15 residues. Germline CDR1 MNHNS, CDR2 SASEGT. The CDR3 nucleotides read TGTGCCAGCAGTGAGGGGACAGCGAGGGGTGAAAAACTGTTTTTT. Translated: CASSEGTARGEKLFF.

The chain joins TRBV5-4 to TRBJ2-3; 7 bases map to TRBD2. The CDR3 totals 16 residues. With 3 bases clipped from V and 4 bases from J, the junction kept 11 bases outside the gene matches. Germline V CDR1 and CDR2: SGHNT, YYREEE (reference sequence). The CDR3 DNA follows: TGTGCCAGCAGCTCCGCTTTGGGAGGGACGGCAGATACGCAGTATTTT. Encoded protein: CASSSALGGTADTQYF. The full variable domain, its missing parts supplied by reference TRBV5-4 and TRBJ2-3, is ETGVTQSPTHLIKTRGQQVTLRCSSQSGHNTVSWYQQALGQGPQFIFQYYREEENGRGNFPPRFSGLQFPNYSSELNVNALELDDSALYLCASSSALGGTADTQYFGPGTRLTVL.

This sequence joins TRBV19 and TRBJ1-6; D might be TRBD1 (5 bases). This CDR3 is 15 amino acids long. Trimming left V 6 bases short and J 5 bases short, with 14 bases between. Germline loops: CDR1 LNHDA, CDR2 SQIVND (reference sequence). CDR3 in amino acids: CASRRGGQDNSPLHF. DNA for the CDR3: TGTGCCAGTAGGAGGGGAGGTCAGGATAATTCACCCCTCCACTTT.

The gene calls are TRBV4-3 and TRBJ2-7, with 14 bases lining up with TRBD2. The V segment lost 0 bases and the J segment 6 bases; nucleotides outside the gene matches: 13. The CDR3 length is 19 residues. The germline gives CDR1 LGHNA, CDR2 YSLEER. CDR3 DNA: TGCGCCAGCAGCCAAGACTCCGGACTAGCGGGAGGTCGACGTTCCGAGCAGTACTTC. This gives the protein CASSQDSGLAGGRRSEQYF.

The CDR3 bases are TGTGCCAGCAGCGAGAAGAAGTGGGGGAGGAATGAAAAACTGTTTTTT. It translates to CASSEKKWGRNEKLFF. The chain combines TRBV11-3 with TRBJ1-4, with D perhaps TRBD1 (5 bases). There are 16 residues in the CDR3. Trimming took off 5 bases at V and 5 bases at J, with 18 bases between the two ends. In germline, CDR1 is SGHNT, CDR2 YENEEA.

The CDR3 DNA is TGTGCCAGCAGTGATTCCCGGACTAGCGGGATATTGGCCTACAATGAGCAGTTCTTC. It is translated as CASSDSRTSGILAYNEQFF. V gene TRBV2 combines with J gene TRBJ2-1; TRBD2 matches 12 bases. CDR3 size: 19 residues. The J segment lost 2 bases and the V segment lost 3 bases, leaving 11 bases of the junction unmatched. The germline V gene has CDR1 SNHLY and CDR2 FYNNEI.

J is TRBJ1-1 and V is TRBV3-1 (or the pseudogene TRBV3-2); no definite D call. Trimming left V 1 base short and J 5 bases short, with 14 bases between. The CDR3 spans 15 residues. Germline V gene lookup returns CDR1 LGHDT and CDR2 YNNKEL (reference sequence). CDR3 DNA: TGTGCCAGCAGCCAAGGAACGGCGGGTGGTACTGAAGCTTTCTTT. It is translated as CASSQGTAGGTEAFF.

The chain joins TRBV18 to TRBJ1-1; 12 nucleotides align to TRBD1. The CDR3 consists of 18 residues. Germline loops: CDR1 KGHSH, CDR2 LQKENI. V was pared by 1 base and J by 3 bases, with 9 bases of the junction left unmatched. CDR3: CASSPLRGTGGIYTEAFF. CDR3 in DNA: TGTGCCAGCTCACCACTTCGGGGGACAGGGGGCATCTACACTGAAGCTTTCTTT.

This clone was counted only a few times. The V and J genes are TRBV21-1 and TRBJ1-6; the table's TRBD1 call for D was not verified on the DNA. TRBV21-1 is described as a pseudogene. This CDR3 spans 19 amino acids. The CDR3 nucleotides are TGTGCCAGCAGCAAGGAAAGACAGGGGGCGCCGTGTATTAATTCACCCCTCCACTTT. This translates into CASSKERQGAPCINSPLHF.

CDR3: CASRQGSNQPQHF. The CDR3 region has the DNA TGTGCCAGCAGACAGGGCAGCAATCAGCCCCAGCATTTT. The chain couples TRBV11-2 to TRBJ1-5; D possibly corresponds to TRBD1 (6 bases). V was pared by 6 bases and J by 1 base, with 7 bases between. The CDR3 loop spans 13 amino acids. Germline-derived CDR1 and CDR2 are SGHAT and FQNNGV.

The chain recombines TRBV2 with TRBJ1-4; TRBD1 aligns across 9 bases. The CDR3 is made up of 17 amino acids. Germline V CDR1 and CDR2: SNHLY, FYNNEI. V was clipped by 8 bases and J by 0 bases; unmatched bases: 10. CDR3 DNA: TGTGCCAGCGGGCTCGCGGGACAGGGACCAACTAATGAAAAACTGTTTTTT. This codes for CASGLAGQGPTNEKLFF.

The chain recombines TRBV19 with TRBJ1-1; 7 bases align to TRBD1. This CDR3 has 15 residues. Looked up from germline, CDR1 is LNHDA and CDR2 is SQIVND (reference sequence). The trim removed 10 bases at V and 5 bases at J, leaving 16 bases unmatched. The CDR3 here is CATTPRQGKETEAFF. The DNA for the CDR3 is TGTGCCACGACCCCAAGACAGGGTAAGGAAACTGAAGCTTTCTTT.

In its sample, this clone was seen a few times. The rearrangement joins TRBV4-2 to TRBJ2-3, with D perhaps TRBD2 (6 bases). This CDR3 has 13 amino acids. Deletions cut 4 bases from V and 3 bases from J, with 8 bases between. Germline-derived CDR1 and CDR2 are LGHNA and YNFKEQ. The CDR3 reads CASSPSGTDTQYF. The CDR3 DNA reads as TGTGCCAGCAGCCCCAGCGGGACAGATACGCAGTATTTT.

The chain employs TRBV6-6 and TRBJ1-1; 9 bases match TRBD1. Germline CDR1 reads MNHNY; CDR2 reads SVGAGI (reference sequence). This CDR3 has 15 amino acids. The trim removed 6 bases at V and 1 base at J, leaving 6 bases unmatched. CDR3 DNA sequence: TGTGCCAGCAGGGGGGGGACAGGGAAGAACACTGAAGCTTTCTTT. Its protein is CASRGGTGKNTEAFF.

The chain employs TRBV7-8 and TRBJ2-3; 8 nucleotides align to TRBD2. The CDR3 loop spans 16 amino acids. V was clipped by 4 bases and J by 3 bases; unmatched bases: 9. Per the germline V gene, CDR1 is SGHVS and CDR2 is FQNEAQ. The CDR3 loop is CASSSSGRGETDTQYF. As DNA, the CDR3 is TGTGCCAGCAGCTCGTCGGGGCGGGGGGAGACAGATACGCAGTATTTT.

The gene calls are TRBV18 and TRBJ2-2; TRBD2 aligns across 9 bases. The J segment lost 4 bases and the V segment lost 2 bases, leaving 5 bases of the junction unmatched. CDR3 size: 16 residues. Germline V gene lookup returns CDR1 KGHSH and CDR2 LQKENI. Here the CDR3 DNA reads TGTGCCAGCTCACCAGACCTAGCGGGGACCACCGGGGAGCTGTTTTTT. It is translated as CASSPDLAGTTGELFF.

The chain joins TRBV3-1 (or the pseudogene TRBV3-2) to TRBJ1-1; no definite D call. Trimming cost V 1 base and J 3 bases, with 12 bases left between them. Germline V gene data show CDR1 as LGHDT and CDR2 as YNNKEL (reference sequence). This CDR3 contains 15 residues. The CDR3 DNA follows: TGTGCCAGCAGCCAAGGAGTCAGGAGGTACACTGAAGCTTTCTTT. Amino acids: CASSQGVRRYTEAFF.

The chain is built from TRBV29-1 and TRBJ1-3; D uncertain. Trimming pared 2 bases from V and 0 bases from J, leaving 5 bases between. Germline V gene data show CDR1 as SQVTM and CDR2 as ANQGSEA. The CDR3 has 13 amino acids. DNA of the CDR3: TGCAGCGTTGAACCTATCTCTGGAAACACCATATATTTT. This encodes CSVEPISGNTIYF.